The source of this TCR beta chain is a study of T-cell memory formation after mild COVID-19. In the study overall: There were largely donor-specific TCR clusters.

Turning to this clonotype: The target antigen is unknown.

MiXCR, run by TCRdb on the 5' RACE reads, gives a single entry per CDR3 protein. The data contain approximately 60,000 distinct CDR3 sequences, 9% to 9.5% of them singletons. General observations from the study: Second-wave clones peaking on day 37 lacked confirmed SARS-CoV-2 specificity. The study found contracting CD4+ clones mainly in CM and EM and contracting CD8+ clones in EMRA.

The CDR3 spans 11 residues. Trimming took off 6 bases at V and 4 bases at J, with 9 bases between the two ends. Per the germline V gene, CDR1 is DFQATT and CDR2 is SNEGSKA (reference sequence). Sequencing was done on a sample of PBMCs or a T cell subset sorted from them (not recorded which). This chain links TRBV20-1 with TRBJ2-5; no clear D gene. The clonotype comes from a man aged 18-30 years who had mild COVID-19 (a few samples of this study predate the infection). Cell type and time point are not known. The CDR3 loop reads CSANPGETQYF. The CDR3 DNA reads as TGCAGTGCCAACCCGGGAGAGACCCAGTACTTC.